Listed below are T cell receptor beta chains from one sample, sequenced in a study of T cell clonotyping in hematopoietic cell transplantation. Sequencing was performed with immunoSEQ multiplex PCR; in TCRdb, only in-frame clones are kept and a portion is missing. Among 870 or so clones listed, over 75% were seen once. The sequenced sample was PBMCs, obtained 30 days after allogeneic stem cell transplant. The receptors here all came from a female patient in her thirties or forties who had an allogeneic stem cell transplant, so the T cells may come from the graft donor. Some clones in this sample may be carry-over from other donors' samples. The conserved cysteine and the conserved F or W are not part of the CDR3 here. D genes are given only for firm matches.

D gene: -; V gene: TRBV9; CDR3 protein: ASSVGGVVAEAF
D gene: TRBD1; V gene: TRBV5-6; CDR3 protein: ASSPDRQNYGYT
D gene: TRBD2; V gene: TRBV7-2; CDR3 protein: ASSLVLAGAINTDTQY
D gene: -; V gene: TRBV11-3; CDR3 protein: ASRGEKLF
D gene: -; V gene: TRBV7-9; CDR3 protein: ASSLESQGRDGYT
D gene: -; V gene: TRBV4-1; CDR3 protein: ASSQDGDSDDIQY
D gene: -; V gene: TRBV4-2; CDR3 protein: ASSLTAGRDEQY
D gene: TRBD1; V gene: TRBV7-2; CDR3 protein: ASSLEGARNSPLH
D gene: TRBD2; V gene: TRBV10-3; CDR3 protein: AISSGGGELNTGELF
D gene: -; V gene: TRBV6-1; CDR3 protein: ASSVSQGGHNSPLH
D gene: -; V gene: TRBV27; CDR3 protein: ASSSYTDTQY
D gene: TRBD2; V gene: TRBV5-1; CDR3 protein: ASSLLPPSGGPTDTQY
D gene: TRBD1; V gene: TRBV2; CDR3 protein: ASSYRILTGGESQPQH
D gene: -; V gene: TRBV2; CDR3 protein: ASRAGTINTEAF
D gene: -; V gene: TRBV6-5; CDR3 protein: ASSYSSATFYGYT
D gene: -; V gene: TRBV6-6; CDR3 protein: ASSYSDRSNTEAF
D gene: -; V gene: TRBV5-8; CDR3 protein: ASSLGGLRVGYT
D gene: TRBD1; V gene: TRBV7-2; CDR3 protein: ASSLRGQGLSGNTIY
D gene: -; V gene: TRBV27; CDR3 protein: ASRTGGLSEAF
D gene: -; V gene: TRBV19; CDR3 protein: ASSIGGIMNTEAF
D gene: -; V gene: TRBV7-9; CDR3 protein: ASGSQATNTEAF
D gene: -; V gene: TRBV4-1; CDR3 protein: ASSQGPKNIQY
D gene: -; V gene: TRBV7-9; CDR3 protein: ASSSLRAGPETQY
D gene: -; V gene: TRBV6-4; CDR3 protein: ASSETGYTEAF
D gene: -; V gene: TRBV7-2; CDR3 protein: ASSQGPDNYGYT
D gene: TRBD2; V gene: TRBV9; CDR3 protein: ASSNAWRGGPQETQY
D gene: TRBD1; V gene: TRBV13; CDR3 protein: ASSSDRAPYEQY
D gene: -; V gene: TRBV9; CDR3 protein: ASNIDGSSYNEQF
D gene: TRBD2; V gene: TRBV2; CDR3 protein: ASSVELAGGSSYEQY
D gene: -; V gene: TRBV30; CDR3 protein: AWKSREGEKLF